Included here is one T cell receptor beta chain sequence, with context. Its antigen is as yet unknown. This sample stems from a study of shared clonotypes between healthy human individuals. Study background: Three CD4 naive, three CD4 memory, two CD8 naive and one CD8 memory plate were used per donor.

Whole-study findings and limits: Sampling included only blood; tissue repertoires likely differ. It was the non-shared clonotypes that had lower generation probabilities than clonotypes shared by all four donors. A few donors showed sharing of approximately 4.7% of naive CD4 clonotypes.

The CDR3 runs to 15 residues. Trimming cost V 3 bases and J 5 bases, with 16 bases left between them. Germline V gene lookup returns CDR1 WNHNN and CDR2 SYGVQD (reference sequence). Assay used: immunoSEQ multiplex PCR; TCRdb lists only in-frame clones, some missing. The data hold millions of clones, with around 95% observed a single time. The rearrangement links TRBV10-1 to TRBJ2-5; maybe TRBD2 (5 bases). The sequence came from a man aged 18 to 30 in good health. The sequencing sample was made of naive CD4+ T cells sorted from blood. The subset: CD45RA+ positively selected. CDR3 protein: CASSDRGPGWETQYF. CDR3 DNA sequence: TGCGCCAGCAGTGATCGGGGTCCTGGGTGGGAGACCCAGTACTTC.